Given below is one T cell receptor beta chain in context. The antigen is not known. This specimen comes from a study of cytomegalovirus exposure and HLA in healthy donors. Whole-study context: Among the approximately 400 genotyped donors, approximately 80% were placed in the Caucasian-associated ancestry cluster. Overall study results and limits: According to an earlier analysis, most TCR beta V segments yielded productive rearrangements about 90% or about 30% of the time. Per a later analysis, approximately 16,000 TCR beta sequences showed association with HLA alleles at 0.05 false discovery rate.

The PCR used 60 Vbeta and 13 Jbeta primers. Using immunoSEQ multiplex PCR, the repertoire was profiled, and TCRdb retains in-frame clones only, with some absent. The table lists more than 110,000 clones, approximately 80% of them singletons. V lost 4 bases, J lost 4 bases, and 14 bases stayed unmatched. CDR1 and CDR2 (germline): MGHRA, YSYEKL. The CDR3 extends over 18 amino acids. Whereas donors were nominally healthy upon sampling, unrecorded immune exposures were probable. The J gene is TRBJ2-1, the V gene TRBV4-1, with TRBD2 matching 9 bases. The receptor was isolated from a male donor in good health and CMV-seronegative. Specimen: PBMCs. CDR3 in amino acids: CASSPTVGGTSFYNEQFF. The DNA of the CDR3 is TGCGCCAGCAGCCCAACCGTGGGAGGGACTAGCTTTTACAATGAGCAGTTCTTC.